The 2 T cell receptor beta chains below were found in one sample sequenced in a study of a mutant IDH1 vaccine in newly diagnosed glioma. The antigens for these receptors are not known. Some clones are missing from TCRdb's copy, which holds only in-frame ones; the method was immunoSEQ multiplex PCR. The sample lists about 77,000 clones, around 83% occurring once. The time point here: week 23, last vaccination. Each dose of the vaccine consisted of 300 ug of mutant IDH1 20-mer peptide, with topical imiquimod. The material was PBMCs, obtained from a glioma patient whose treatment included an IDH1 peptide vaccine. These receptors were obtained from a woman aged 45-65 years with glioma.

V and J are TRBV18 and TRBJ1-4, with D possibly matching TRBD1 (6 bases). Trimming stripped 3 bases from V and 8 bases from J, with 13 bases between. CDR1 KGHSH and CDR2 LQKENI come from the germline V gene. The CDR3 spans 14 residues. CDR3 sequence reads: CASSPARGAEKLFF. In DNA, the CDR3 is TGTGCCAGCTCACCCGCCCGGGGGGCGGAAAAACTGTTTTTT.

For the CDR3, the DNA is TGTGCCAGCAGTGTCCCCACAGGGTCCCCTTACGAGCAGTACTTC. Its translation is CASSVPTGSPYEQYF. The V and J genes are TRBV6-1 and TRBJ2-7, with D possibly matching TRBD1 (6 bases). V was shortened by 4 bases and J by 4 bases, with 17 bases between the two germline ends. The CDR3 spans 15 residues. Germline lookup yields CDR1 MNHNS and CDR2 SASEGT.